A single sample is the source of the 26 T cell receptor beta chains below, sequenced in a study of cytomegalovirus exposure and HLA in healthy donors. The PCR employed 60 Vbeta primers together with 13 Jbeta primers. The assay was immunoSEQ multiplex PCR, and TCRdb's table has in-frame clones only and misses some. Among 130,000 or so clones, 60% to 80% were seen once, and the ten largest hold roughly 0.9%. Sequences were obtained from PBMCs. The receptor source for this set is a woman aged 55-75 years in good health and CMV-seronegative.

The rearrangement joins TRBV9 to TRBJ2-2, with D perhaps matching TRBD2 (5 bases). Germline assignment: CDR1 SGDLS and CDR2 YYNGEE. Trimming left V 0 bases short and J 4 bases short, with 16 bases between. The CDR3 loop spans 17 amino acids. The CDR3 sequence is CASSVASRVQSTGELFF. The CDR3, as DNA: TGTGCCAGCAGCGTAGCTTCGCGGGTCCAGAGCACCGGGGAGCTGTTTTTT.

The chain uses TRBV27 and TRBJ1-1; weak D call: TRBD1 (5 bases). The CDR3 sequence is 12 residues long. Germline assignment: CDR1 MNHEY and CDR2 SMNVEV (reference sequence). V was shortened by 1 base and J by 10 bases, with 10 bases between the two germline ends. CDR3 protein: CASSLLGGVAFF. DNA of the CDR3: TGTGCCAGCAGTTTATTGGGGGGGGTAGCTTTCTTT.

The J gene is TRBJ2-1, the V gene TRBV7-3; 10 bases map to TRBD2. Germline V lookup: CDR1 SGHTA, CDR2 FQGTGA. With V trimmed by 3 bases and J by 4 bases, 6 bases remained unmatched. The CDR3 contains 16 residues. In nucleotides, the CDR3 is TGTGCCAGCAGCTTTACTCAGACTAGCGGGTACAATGAGCAGTTCTTC. Protein sequence: CASSFTQTSGYNEQFF. The variable domain in full, with the rest retrieved from reference TRBV7-3 and TRBJ2-1, is GAGVSQTPSNKVTEKGKYVELRCDPISGHTALYWYRQSLGQGPEFLIYFQGTGAADDSGLPNDRFFAVRPEGSVSTLKIQRTERGDSAVYLCASSFTQTSGYNEQFFGPGTRLTVL.

This sequence joins TRBV6-4 and TRBJ2-3; the D is unclear. The CDR3 length is 13 residues. Trimming removed 3 bases from V and 4 bases from J, with 8 bases in between. Germline CDR1 MRHNA, CDR2 SNTAGT. CDR3 DNA sequence: TGTGCCAGCAGTGATCGAGGTCCAGATACGCAGTATTTT. Translation: CASSDRGPDTQYF.

V gene TRBV10-1 combines with J gene TRBJ2-7, with D possibly matching TRBD2 (6 bases). The CDR3 is made up of 13 amino acids. Germline V gene lookup returns CDR1 WNHNN and CDR2 SYGVQD (reference sequence). Trimming left V 6 bases short and J 2 bases short, with 11 bases between. The CDR3 coding sequence is TGCGCCAGCAGCCGTGGGGGGACCTACGAGCAGTACTTC. It translates to CASSRGGTYEQYF.

This clone has a handful of counts. Other DNA variants within this sample encode the same CDR3. V is TRBV19 and J is TRBJ1-5; maybe TRBD1 (5 bases). The CDR3 is 14 residues long. Germline CDR1 is LNHDA and CDR2 is SQIVND (reference sequence). The germline V and J ends were trimmed by 4 bases and 6 bases, with 13 bases remaining between them. As DNA, the CDR3 is TGTGCCAGTAGTAGCGGGGGGTCGGGTCAGCCCCAGCATTTT. Translating it yields CASSSGGSGQPQHF.

The CDR3 spells CASAQIQGNTEAFF. The CDR3 nucleotides are TGTGCTAGTGCCCAAATACAGGGTAACACTGAAGCTTTCTTT. This sequence joins TRBV12-5 and TRBJ1-1, with D possibly matching TRBD1 (6 bases). V was shortened by 7 bases and J by 2 bases, with 14 bases between the two germline ends. This CDR3 spans 14 amino acids. CDR1 and CDR2 (germline): LGHNT, FRNRAP. Drawing the rest from reference TRBV12-5 and TRBJ1-1, the complete variable domain is DARVTQTPRHKVTEMGQEVTMRCQPILGHNTVFWYRQTMMQGLELLAYFRNRAPLDDSGMPKDRFSAEMPDATLATLKIQPSEPRDSAVYFCASAQIQGNTEAFFGQGTRLTVV.

The chain is built from TRBV5-8 and TRBJ1-4, with 9 positions matching TRBD1. The V and J ends lost 2 bases and 7 bases, in that order; junction bases with no gene match: 9. CDR1 is SGHTS, CDR2 YDEGEE, per germline. This CDR3 is built from 16 residues. CDR3 in amino acids: CASSFNPGQGGEKLFF. CDR3 sequence (DNA): TGTGCCAGCAGCTTCAACCCGGGACAGGGTGGTGAAAAACTGTTTTTT. The full variable domain, rest sourced from reference TRBV5-8 and TRBJ1-4, is EAGVTQSPTHLIKTRGQQATLRCSPISGHTSVYWYQQALGLGLQFLLWYDEGEERNRGNFPPRFSGRQFPNYSSELNVNALELEDSALYLCASSFNPGQGGEKLFFGSGTQLSVL.

The chain carries TRBV19 and TRBJ2-5; D call uncertain. This CDR3 spans 13 amino acids. Germline CDR1 is LNHDA and CDR2 is SQIVND (reference sequence). Between the trimmed V and J ends, which lost 3 bases and 5 bases, there was a span of 10 bases. The CDR3 sequence is CASSISGSETQYF. For the CDR3, the DNA is TGTGCCAGTAGTATTTCGGGTTCGGAGACCCAGTACTTC.

V is TRBV29-1 and J is TRBJ2-7; TRBD1 aligns across 8 bases. The CDR3 loop spans 12 amino acids. J was trimmed by 3 bases and V by 8 bases; bases with no gene match: 6. CDR1 SQVTM and CDR2 ANQGSEA come from the germline V gene. The CDR3 sequence: CSSRTGSYEQYF. The CDR3 DNA reads as TGCAGCTCGCGGACAGGGAGCTACGAGCAGTACTTC.

This clone has a single count. The chain uses TRBV27 and TRBJ2-7; TRBD1 is a possible D gene (6 bases). The V gene lost 2 bases and the J gene lost 4 bases, with 12 bases spanning the gap. This CDR3 has 14 residues. Germline V gene lookup returns CDR1 MNHEY and CDR2 SMNVEV (reference sequence). The CDR3 loop is CASSLSRGQYEQYF. In DNA, the CDR3 is TGTGCCAGCAGTTTAAGCAGGGGTCAGTACGAGCAGTACTTC.

This clone occurred once. This chain connects TRBV5-1 to TRBJ1-5; D call uncertain. CDR1 and CDR2 from the germline V gene are SGHRS and YFSETQ. CDR3 size: 15 residues. Trimming cost V 4 bases and J 5 bases, with 16 bases left between them. In nucleotides, the CDR3 is TGCGCCAGCAGCCGCCCAATGAGGTGGGATCAGCCCCAGCATTTT. Translation gives CASSRPMRWDQPQHF.

This chain joins TRBV27 and TRBJ1-2; 8 bases agree with TRBD1. CDR1 MNHEY and CDR2 SMNVEV come from the germline V gene (reference sequence). Unmatched junction bases numbered 2, after V lost 6 bases and J lost 8 bases. The CDR3 has 11 residues. Here the CDR3 reads CASSRGPGYTF. The CDR3 coding sequence is TGTGCCAGCAGCAGGGGGCCGGGCTACACCTTC.

V gene TRBV6-5 combines with J gene TRBJ1-1; weak D call: TRBD1 (5 bases). Deletions cut 2 bases from V and 0 bases from J, with 10 bases between. CDR1 MNHEY and CDR2 SVGAGI come from the germline V gene. The CDR3 is 15 residues long. The CDR3: CASSYTWTLNTEAFF. The DNA of the CDR3 is TGTGCCAGCAGTTACACGTGGACACTGAACACTGAAGCTTTCTTT.

The chain has TRBV5-4 and TRBJ2-5; TRBD2 aligns across 10 bases. Germline values: CDR1 SGHNT, CDR2 YYREEE (reference sequence). Losses at the gene ends were 0 bases for V and 5 bases for J; bases not matched to a gene: 4. This CDR3 region has 15 residues. CDR3 nucleotides: TGTGCCAGCAGCTTGGGGAGCGGGGGGGCCGAGACCCAGTACTTC. The encoded protein is CASSLGSGGAETQYF.

This clone was observed a few times. This chain joins TRBV19 and TRBJ2-7; TRBD1 aligns across 8 bases. The CDR3 sequence is 16 residues long. Unmatched junction bases numbered 14, after V lost 5 bases and J lost 5 bases. Germline assignment: CDR1 LNHDA and CDR2 SQIVND (reference sequence). The CDR3 loop is CASSSQGRDRFDEQYF. As DNA, the CDR3 is TGTGCCAGTAGTTCGCAGGGCCGGGACAGGTTCGACGAGCAGTACTTC.

V usage is TRBV11-2 and J usage is TRBJ2-4; 7 positions match TRBD1. This CDR3 has 14 amino acids. Germline CDR1 SGHAT, CDR2 FQNNGV. Trimming at V came to 5 bases and at J to 6 bases, leaving 7 bases not matched to a gene. CDR3 protein: CASSPGGRSNIQYF. CDR3 bases: TGTGCCAGCAGCCCAGGGGGAAGGTCAAACATTCAGTACTTC. Based on the CDR3 plus reference TRBV11-2 and TRBJ2-4, the full variable domain is EAGVAQSPRYKIIEKRQSVAFWCNPISGHATLYWYQQILGQGPKLLIQFQNNGVVDDSQLPKDRFSAERLKGVDSTLKIQPAKLEDSAVYLCASSPGGRSNIQYFGAGTRLSVL.

V and J are TRBV30 and TRBJ2-2; 7 nucleotides match TRBD2. The CDR3 is 15 residues long. The germline CDR1 and CDR2 sequences are GTSNPN and SVGIG (reference sequence). After removal of 0 bases from V and 4 bases from J, the junction contained 5 bases not matched to a gene. This CDR3 is CAWSVGGSITGELFF. CDR3 bases: TGTGCCTGGAGTGTAGGCGGGAGTATCACCGGGGAGCTGTTTTTT.

The J gene is TRBJ2-3, the V gene TRBV10-1; TRBD1 agrees at 8 bases. Trimming took 4 bases from V and 0 from J; bases not matched to a gene: 9. The CDR3 has 17 amino acids. The germline V gene has CDR1 WNHNN and CDR2 SYGVQD (reference sequence). CDR3 nucleotide sequence: TGCGCCAGCAGTGGGGGGACAGGTCAATCTAGCACAGATACGCAGTATTTT. The encoded protein is CASSGGTGQSSTDTQYF.

V is TRBV4-1 and J is TRBJ2-3; TRBD2 matches at 15 bases. The germline V gene has CDR1 MGHRA and CDR2 YSYEKL. The CDR3 covers 16 residues. V shed 4 bases, J shed 4 bases, and the junction held 3 bases outside the gene matches. CDR3 DNA: TGCGCCAGCAGCCCGGGACTAGCGGGGGGCGCAGATACGCAGTATTTT. It specifies CASSPGLAGGADTQYF.

This clone turned up a few times. This chain uses TRBV7-2 with TRBJ1-1; D gene unclear. Trimming removed 1 base at V and 5 bases at J, with 14 bases between. Germline V CDR1 and CDR2: SGHTA, FQGNSA. CDR3 length equals 15 residues. The CDR3 here is CASSLGGGRRTEAFF. CDR3 coding DNA: TGTGCCAGCAGCTTAGGAGGAGGGAGGCGGACTGAAGCTTTCTTT. The entire variable domain, with the rest obtained from reference TRBV7-2 and TRBJ1-1, is as follows: GAGVSQSPSNKVTEKGKDVELRCDPISGHTALYWYRQSLGQGLEFLIYFQGNSAPDKSGLPSDRFSAERTGGSVSTLTIQRTQQEDSAVYLCASSLGGGRRTEAFFGQGTRLTVV.

A few counts support this clone. J is TRBJ2-3 and V is TRBV27; no firm D call. CDR3 length: 15 amino acids. Per germline, CDR1 MNHEY and CDR2 SMNVEV (reference sequence). Trimming took off 4 bases at V and 0 bases at J, with 11 bases between the two ends. The DNA of the CDR3 is TGTGCCAGCAGTTCCCGGCAGGAAAGCACAGATACGCAGTATTTT. It specifies CASSSRQESTDTQYF.

This chain links TRBV7-9 with TRBJ1-1, with D tentatively TRBD1 (5 bases). Per germline, CDR1 SEHNR and CDR2 FQNEAQ (reference sequence). This CDR3 region has 13 residues. V lost 0 bases and J lost 7, with 9 bases in between. Written as DNA, the CDR3 is TGTGCCAGCAGCTTAGCTCACAGGAATGAAGCTTTCTTT. Encoded protein: CASSLAHRNEAFF.

The V and J genes are TRBV7-3 and TRBJ2-1, with TRBD2 identical over 13 bases. The CDR3 spans 16 residues. The trim removed 6 bases at V and 5 bases at J, leaving 7 bases unmatched. The V gene's germline CDR1 is SGHTA and CDR2 FQGTGA. CDR3 in DNA: TGTGCCAGCAGTTGGACTAGCGGGAGCAACAACAATGAGCAGTTCTTC. This translates into CASSWTSGSNNNEQFF.

The J gene is TRBJ2-1, the V gene TRBV5-1, with a possible D match to TRBD2 (5 bases). V lost 1 base and J 0 bases, leaving 17 bases between the germline ends. The CDR3 runs 18 residues. Germline CDR1 reads SGHRS; CDR2 reads YFSETQ. CDR3 DNA: TGCGCCAGCAGCTTGAGCGGAGTCTCCGGTCGCTCCTACAATGAGCAGTTCTTC. This gives the protein CASSLSGVSGRSYNEQFF.

V is TRBV29-1 and J is TRBJ2-3, with TRBD2 as a possible D gene (5 bases). Per the germline V gene, CDR1 is SQVTM and CDR2 is ANQGSEA. The CDR3 covers 14 residues. V lost 6 bases to trimming and J lost 4 bases, with 17 bases between them. The CDR3 DNA is TGCAGCGTACTACAGCAAGCGGCGGCAGATACGCAGTATTTT. Translated, it gives CSVLQQAAADTQYF.